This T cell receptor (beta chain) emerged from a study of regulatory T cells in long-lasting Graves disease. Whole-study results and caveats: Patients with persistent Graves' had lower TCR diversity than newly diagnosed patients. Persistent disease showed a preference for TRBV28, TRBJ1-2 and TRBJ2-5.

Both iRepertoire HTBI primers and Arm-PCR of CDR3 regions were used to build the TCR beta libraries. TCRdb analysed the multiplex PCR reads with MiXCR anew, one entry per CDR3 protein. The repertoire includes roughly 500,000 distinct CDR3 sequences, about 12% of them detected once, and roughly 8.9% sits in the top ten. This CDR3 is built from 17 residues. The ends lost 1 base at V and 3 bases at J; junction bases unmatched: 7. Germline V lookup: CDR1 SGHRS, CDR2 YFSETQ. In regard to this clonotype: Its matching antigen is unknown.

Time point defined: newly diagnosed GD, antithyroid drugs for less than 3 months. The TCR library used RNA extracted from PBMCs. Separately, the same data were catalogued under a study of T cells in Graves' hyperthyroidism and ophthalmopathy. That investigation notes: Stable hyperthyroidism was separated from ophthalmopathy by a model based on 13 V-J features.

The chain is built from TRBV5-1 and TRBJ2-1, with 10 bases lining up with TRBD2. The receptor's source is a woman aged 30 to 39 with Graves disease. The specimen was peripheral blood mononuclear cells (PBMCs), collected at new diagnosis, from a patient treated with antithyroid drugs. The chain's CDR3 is CASSLLAGGRLYNEQFF. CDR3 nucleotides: TGCGCCAGCAGCTTGTTAGCGGGAGGCCGCCTCTACAATGAGCAGTTCTTC.